Included here is one T cell receptor beta chain sequence, with context. Its antigen is not identified. These data belong to a study of monozygotic twins with cystic fibrosis. Study-wide results and caveats: Age, concordance and disease severity did not associate with shared CDR3 numbers.

Sequencing was performed with immunoSEQ multiplex PCR; in TCRdb, only in-frame clones are kept and a portion is missing. The sample yields 34,000 or so clones, under 95% seen once. Germline loops: CDR1 SQVTM, CDR2 ANQGSEA. CDR3 size: 11 residues. V was cut by 3 bases and J by 6 bases, with 5 bases left in between. Sequencing was performed on blood. This receptor was taken from a boy between 2 and 15 years old with cystic fibrosis. V and J are TRBV29-1 and TRBJ2-2; D unresolved. DNA of the CDR3: TGCAGCGTTGATAGGGCCGGGGAGCTGTTTTTT. Protein product: CSVDRAGELFF.